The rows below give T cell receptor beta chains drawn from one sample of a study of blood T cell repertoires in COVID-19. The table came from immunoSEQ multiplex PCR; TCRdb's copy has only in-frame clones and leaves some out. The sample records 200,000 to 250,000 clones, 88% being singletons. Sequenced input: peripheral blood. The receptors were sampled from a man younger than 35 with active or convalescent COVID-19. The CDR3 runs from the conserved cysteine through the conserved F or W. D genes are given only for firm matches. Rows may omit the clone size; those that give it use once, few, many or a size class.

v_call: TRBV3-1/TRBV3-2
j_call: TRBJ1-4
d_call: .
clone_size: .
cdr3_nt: TGTGCCAGCTCCCCGGGGGGGCTTAGGAATGAAAAACTGTTTTTT
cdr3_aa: CASSPGGLRNEKLFF

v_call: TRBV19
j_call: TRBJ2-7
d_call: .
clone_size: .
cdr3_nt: TGTGCCAGTCAACCCCGTGGGGCTGCCTACGAGCAGTACTTC
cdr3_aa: CASQPRGAAYEQYF

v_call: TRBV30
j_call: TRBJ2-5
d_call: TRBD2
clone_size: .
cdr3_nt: TGTGCCTGGAGTCAGGGACTAGCGGGAGTTTGGACCCAGTACTTC
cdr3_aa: CAWSQGLAGVWTQYF

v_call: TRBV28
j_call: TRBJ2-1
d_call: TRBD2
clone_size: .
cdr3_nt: TGTGCCAGCAGTCCGTTTGGGAGGGCTAGCGGAGCCTCCTACAATGAGCAGTTCTTC
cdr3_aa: CASSPFGRASGASYNEQFF

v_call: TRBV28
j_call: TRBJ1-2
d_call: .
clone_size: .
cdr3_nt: TGTGCCAGCATGGGGGAGGAAGCTAACTATGGCTACACCTTC
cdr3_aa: CASMGEEANYGYTF

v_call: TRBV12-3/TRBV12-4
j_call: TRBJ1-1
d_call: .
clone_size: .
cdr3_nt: TGTGCCAGCATCATTAGCATGAACACTGAAGCTTTCTTT
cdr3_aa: CASIISMNTEAFF

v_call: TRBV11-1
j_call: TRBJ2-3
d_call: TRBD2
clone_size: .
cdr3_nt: TGTGCCAGCAGCTTAGTCGGCGGGAGCCCGACAGATACGCAGTATTTT
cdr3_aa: CASSLVGGSPTDTQYF

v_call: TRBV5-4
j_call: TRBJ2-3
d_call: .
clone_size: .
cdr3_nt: TGTGCCAGCAGCTCTGAGACGGGGAGAATTAGCACAGATACGCAGTATTTT
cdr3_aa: CASSSETGRISTDTQYF

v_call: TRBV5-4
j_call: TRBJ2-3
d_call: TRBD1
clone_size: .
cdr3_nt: TGTGCCAGCAGCTTGGGACAGGGGATCACAGATACGCAGTATTTT
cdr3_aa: CASSLGQGITDTQYF

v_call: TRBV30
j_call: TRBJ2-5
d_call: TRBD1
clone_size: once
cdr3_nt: TGTGCCTGGAGGGACAGGGGCCAAGAGACCCAGTACTTC
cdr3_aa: CAWRDRGQETQYF

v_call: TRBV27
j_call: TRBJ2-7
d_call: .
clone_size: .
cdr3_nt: TGTGCCAGCAGAAACAGGGTCAACGAGCAGTACTTC
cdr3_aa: CASRNRVNEQYF

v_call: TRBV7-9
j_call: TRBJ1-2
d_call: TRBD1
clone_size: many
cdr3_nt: TGTGCCAGCAGCGATAGAGGGACAGGTGGCTACACCTTC
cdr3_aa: CASSDRGTGGYTF

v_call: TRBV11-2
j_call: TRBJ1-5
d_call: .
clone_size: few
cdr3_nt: TGTGCCAGCGCCCACAGGGCAGGGCAGCCCCAGCATTTT
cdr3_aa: CASAHRAGQPQHF

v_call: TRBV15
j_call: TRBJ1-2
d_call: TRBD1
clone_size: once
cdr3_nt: TGTGCCACCAACCGGGACAGGGGACACTATGGCTACACCTTC
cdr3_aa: CATNRDRGHYGYTF

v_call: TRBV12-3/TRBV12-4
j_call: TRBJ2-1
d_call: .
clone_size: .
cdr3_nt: TGTGCCAGCAGTTACAGGGTTCGAGAGCAGTTCTTC
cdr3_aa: CASSYRVREQFF

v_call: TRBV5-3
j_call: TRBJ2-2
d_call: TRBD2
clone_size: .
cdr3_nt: TGTGCCAGAAGCCAGGTGGCGGGAGGGCCCCTCGGAGTGGGCACCGGGGAGCTGTTTTTT
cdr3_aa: CARSQVAGGPLGVGTGELFF

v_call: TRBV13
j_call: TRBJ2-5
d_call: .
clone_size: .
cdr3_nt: TGTGCCAGCAGCTCCTCAGAGGAGCGGCACCTCCAGTACTTC
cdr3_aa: CASSSSEERHLQYF

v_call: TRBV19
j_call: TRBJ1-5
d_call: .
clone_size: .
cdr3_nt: TGTGCCAGTACACAGGGAAACAATCAGCCCCAGCATTTT
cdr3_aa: CASTQGNNQPQHF

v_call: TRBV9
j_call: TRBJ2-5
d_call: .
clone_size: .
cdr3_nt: TGTGCCAGCAGCGTAGCTATGGGAGAATCGACCCAGTACTTC
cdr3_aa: CASSVAMGESTQYF

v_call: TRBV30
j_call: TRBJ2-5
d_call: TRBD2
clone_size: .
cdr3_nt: TGTGCCTGGAGTGTACGCGGGAGAATCCAAGAGACCCAGTACTTC
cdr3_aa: CAWSVRGRIQETQYF

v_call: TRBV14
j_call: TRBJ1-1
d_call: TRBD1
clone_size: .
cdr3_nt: TGTGCCAGCAGCCAAGGAGGCCAGGGGGCTCTTTGGACTGAAGCTTTCTTT
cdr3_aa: CASSQGGQGALWTEAFF

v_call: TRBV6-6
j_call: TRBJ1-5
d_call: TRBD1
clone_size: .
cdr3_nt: TGTGCCAGCGGGACAGCGCGGCAGCCCCAGCATTTT
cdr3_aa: CASGTARQPQHF

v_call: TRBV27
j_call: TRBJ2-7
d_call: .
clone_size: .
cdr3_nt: TGTGCCAGCAGTTTAGTCTACTCCTACGAGCAGTACTTC
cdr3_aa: CASSLVYSYEQYF

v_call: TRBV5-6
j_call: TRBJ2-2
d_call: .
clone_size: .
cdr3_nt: TGTGCCAGCAGCTTGAGAGATACCTCCGGGGAGCTGTTTTTT
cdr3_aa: CASSLRDTSGELFF

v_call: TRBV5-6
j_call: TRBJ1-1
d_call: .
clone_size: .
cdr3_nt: TGTGCCAGCAGCTTCTGGAGAGCAAGGAACACTGAAGCTTTCTTT
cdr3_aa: CASSFWRARNTEAFF

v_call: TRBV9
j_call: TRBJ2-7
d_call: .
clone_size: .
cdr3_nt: TGTGCCAGCAGCGCCCCCGATCTAGGCGAGCAGTACTTC
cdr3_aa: CASSAPDLGEQYF

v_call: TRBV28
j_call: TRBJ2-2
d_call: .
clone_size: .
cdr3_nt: TGTGCCAGCTCCCCGACTGGTCCCAACACCGGGGAGCTGTTTTTT
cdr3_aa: CASSPTGPNTGELFF

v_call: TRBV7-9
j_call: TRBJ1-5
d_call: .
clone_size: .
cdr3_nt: TGTGCCAGCAGCTTAGGATCTAGTCAGCCCCAGCATTTT
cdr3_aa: CASSLGSSQPQHF

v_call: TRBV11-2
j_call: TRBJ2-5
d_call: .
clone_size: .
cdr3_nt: TGTGCCAGCAGCCGCGGCATTAGTTCGACCCAGTACTTC
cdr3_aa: CASSRGISSTQYF

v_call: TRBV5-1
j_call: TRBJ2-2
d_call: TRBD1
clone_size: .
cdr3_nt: TGCGCCAGCAATAGAAACGAAAACCGGGACAGCAACACCGGGGAGCTGTTTTTT
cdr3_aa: CASNRNENRDSNTGELFF

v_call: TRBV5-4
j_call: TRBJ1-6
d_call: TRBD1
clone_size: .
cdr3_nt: TGTGCCAGCAGCCCTCGACAGGGGATGGATTCACCCCTCCACTTT
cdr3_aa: CASSPRQGMDSPLHF

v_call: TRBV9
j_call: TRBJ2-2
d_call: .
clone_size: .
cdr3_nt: TGTGCCAGCAGCGTGCTTTCAGCGGGTACGAACACCGGGGAGCTGTTTTTT
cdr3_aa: CASSVLSAGTNTGELFF

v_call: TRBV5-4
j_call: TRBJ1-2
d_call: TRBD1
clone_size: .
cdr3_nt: TGTGCCAGCAGCTTGGCCGGACAGGGACCTGGCTACACCTTC
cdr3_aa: CASSLAGQGPGYTF

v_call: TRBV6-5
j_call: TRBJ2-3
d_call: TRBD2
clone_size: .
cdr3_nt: TGTGCCAGCAGTTACGGACTAGCCACAGATACGCAGTATTTT
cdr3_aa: CASSYGLATDTQYF

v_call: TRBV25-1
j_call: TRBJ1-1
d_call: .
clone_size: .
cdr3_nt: TGTGCCAGCAGTGAAGTAGGCAGGGGACCTGAAGCTTTCTTT
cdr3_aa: CASSEVGRGPEAFF

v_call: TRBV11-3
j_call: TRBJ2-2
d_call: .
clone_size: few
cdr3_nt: TGTGCCAGCAGCCCCGGGGAAAGCACCACTAACACCGGGGAGCTGTTTTTT
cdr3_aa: CASSPGESTTNTGELFF

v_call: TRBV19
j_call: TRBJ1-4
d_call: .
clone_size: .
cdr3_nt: TGTGCCAGTGAGGGCCCTATGAATGAAAAACTGTTTTTT
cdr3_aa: CASEGPMNEKLFF

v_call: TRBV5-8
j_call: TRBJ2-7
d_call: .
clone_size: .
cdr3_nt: TGTGCCAGCAGCTTGGGGGGGACACACTCCTACGAGCAGTACTTC
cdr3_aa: CASSLGGTHSYEQYF

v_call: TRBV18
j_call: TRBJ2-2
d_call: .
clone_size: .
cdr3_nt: TGTGCCAGCTCACGGCAGAACACCGGGGAGCTGTTTTTT
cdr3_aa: CASSRQNTGELFF

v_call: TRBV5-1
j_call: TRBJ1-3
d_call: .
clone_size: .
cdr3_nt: TGCGCCAGCAGCTTGGTCGGGACAGGAAACACCATATATTTT
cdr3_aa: CASSLVGTGNTIYF

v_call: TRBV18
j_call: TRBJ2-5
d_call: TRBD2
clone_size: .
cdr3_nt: TGTGCCAGCTCAACGTCTAGCGGCACCTCCTTCGCGACCCAGTACTTC
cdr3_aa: CASSTSSGTSFATQYF

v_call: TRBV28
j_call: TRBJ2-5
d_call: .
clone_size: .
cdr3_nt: TGTGCCACCCAATGGCCCGTCGGCGGGGAGACCCAGTACTTC
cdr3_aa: CATQWPVGGETQYF

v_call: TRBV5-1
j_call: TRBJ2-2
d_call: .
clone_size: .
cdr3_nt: TGCGCCAGCAGCTTCGTCAGTCGCACCGGGGAGCTGTTTTTT
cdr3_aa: CASSFVSRTGELFF

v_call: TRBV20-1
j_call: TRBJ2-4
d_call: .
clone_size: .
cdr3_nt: TGCAGTGCTAGTCCGGGAGCGGGCAAAAACATTCAGTACTTC
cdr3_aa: CSASPGAGKNIQYF

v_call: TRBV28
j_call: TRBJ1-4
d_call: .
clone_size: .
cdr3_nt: TGTGCCAGCCGACTCAAGGAAAAACTGTTTTTT
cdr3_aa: CASRLKEKLFF

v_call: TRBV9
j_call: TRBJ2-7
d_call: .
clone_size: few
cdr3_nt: TGTGCCAGCAGCGTAGGCGACACCGAGCAGTACTTC
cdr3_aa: CASSVGDTEQYF

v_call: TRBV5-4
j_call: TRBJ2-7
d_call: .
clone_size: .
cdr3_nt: TGTGCCAGCAGCCCCGGTTCCGCGGCGTACGAGCAGTACTTC
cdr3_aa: CASSPGSAAYEQYF

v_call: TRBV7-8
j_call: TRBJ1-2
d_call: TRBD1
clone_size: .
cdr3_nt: TGTGCCAGCAGCTTAGCGACAGGGAACTATGGCTACACCTTC
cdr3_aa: CASSLATGNYGYTF

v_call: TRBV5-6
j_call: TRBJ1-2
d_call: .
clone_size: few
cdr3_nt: TGTGCCAGCAGCTTGGACCAGGGAAGGAGCTATGGCTACACCTTC
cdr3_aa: CASSLDQGRSYGYTF